The table lists the clone carrying this T cell receptor (beta chain) with a few counts. Version v3.0 of the immunoSEQ assay ran at survey level. Sequencing used immunoSEQ multiplex PCR; TCRdb keeps in-frame clones, though not all of them. The table includes 7,500 to 8,500 clones, roughly 80% detected once. This sample is part of a study of long-term antiretroviral therapy in people with HIV. With 2 bases removed from V and 2 bases from J, the gap between germline ends came to 10 bases. The CDR3 extends over 16 amino acids. Germline V gene data show CDR1 as SGHTA and CDR2 as FQGTGA. The specimen comprised unsorted PBMCs, sampled 2.5 to 2.7 years before starting antiretroviral therapy. The TCR sequence derives from a man aged 35 to 55 with HIV. The rearrangement uses TRBV7-3 and TRBJ1-6; D is possibly TRBD1 (5 bases). DNA for the CDR3: TGTGCCAGCAGCTTAGGGGGTAACCCCTATAATTCACCCCTCCACTTT. Translated: CASSLGGNPYNSPLHF. The full variable domain, its missing parts supplied by reference TRBV7-3 and TRBJ1-6, is GAGVSQTPSNKVTEKGKYVELRCDPISGHTALYWYRQSLGQGPEFLIYFQGTGAADDSGLPNDRFFAVRPEGSVSTLKIQRTERGDSAVYLCASSLGGNPYNSPLHFGNGTRLTVT.